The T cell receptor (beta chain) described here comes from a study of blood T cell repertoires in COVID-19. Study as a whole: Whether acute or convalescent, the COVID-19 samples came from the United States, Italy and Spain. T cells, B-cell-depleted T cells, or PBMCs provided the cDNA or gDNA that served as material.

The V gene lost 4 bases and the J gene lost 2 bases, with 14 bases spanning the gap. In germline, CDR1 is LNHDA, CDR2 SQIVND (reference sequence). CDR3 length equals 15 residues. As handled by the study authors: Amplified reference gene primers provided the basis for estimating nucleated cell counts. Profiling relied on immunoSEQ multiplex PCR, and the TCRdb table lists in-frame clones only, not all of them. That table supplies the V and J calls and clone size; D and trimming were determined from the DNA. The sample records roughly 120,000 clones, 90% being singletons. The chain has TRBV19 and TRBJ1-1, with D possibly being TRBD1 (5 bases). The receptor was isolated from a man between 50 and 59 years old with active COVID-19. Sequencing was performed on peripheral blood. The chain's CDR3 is CASSTEGDPNTEAFF. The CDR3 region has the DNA TGTGCCAGTAGTACCGAAGGGGATCCTAACACTGAAGCTTTCTTT.